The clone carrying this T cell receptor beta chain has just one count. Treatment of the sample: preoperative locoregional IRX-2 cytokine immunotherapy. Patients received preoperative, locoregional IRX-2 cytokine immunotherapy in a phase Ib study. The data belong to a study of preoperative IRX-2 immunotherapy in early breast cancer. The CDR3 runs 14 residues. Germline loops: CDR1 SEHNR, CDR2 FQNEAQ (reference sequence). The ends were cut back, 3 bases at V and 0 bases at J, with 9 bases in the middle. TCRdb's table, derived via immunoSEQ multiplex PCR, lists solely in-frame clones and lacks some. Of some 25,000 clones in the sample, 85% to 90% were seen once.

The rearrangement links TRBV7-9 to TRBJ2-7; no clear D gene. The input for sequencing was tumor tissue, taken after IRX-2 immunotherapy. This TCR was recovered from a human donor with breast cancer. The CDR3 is CASSFWGLSYEQYF. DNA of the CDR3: TGTGCCAGCAGCTTCTGGGGTCTCTCCTACGAGCAGTACTTC.